A selection of T cell receptor beta chains follows, all from one sample in a study of T-cell memory formation after mild COVID-19. TCRdb itself ran the 5' RACE reads through MiXCR, one entry per CDR3 protein. The sample holds just over 350,000 distinct CDR3 sequences, around 15% seen once. Input material: PBMCs or a T cell subset sorted from them (not recorded which). The receptors here all came from a man aged 18 to 30 who had mild COVID-19 (a few samples of this study predate the infection). Cell type and time point are not known. CDR3s include the opening cysteine and the closing phenylalanine or tryptophan. Fields, in order: D gene, J gene, V gene, clone size, CDR3 DNA, CDR3 protein. D genes are given only for firm matches. Expanded clones are given a class, and other clones once, few, many or no size at all.

d_call: .; j_call: TRBJ1-4; v_call: TRBV28; clone_size: few; cdr3_nt: TGTGCCAGCAGAACTAGGGGACACCTCCGGCGAGATGGTGAAAAACTGTTTTTT; cdr3_aa: CASRTRGHLRRDGEKLFF
d_call: TRBD1; j_call: TRBJ1-6; v_call: TRBV19; clone_size: few; cdr3_nt: TGTGCCAGTAGAGGAAGACAGGGAGGAATGAGCTATAATTCACCCCTCCACTTT; cdr3_aa: CASRGRQGGMSYNSPLHF
d_call: .; j_call: TRBJ2-5; v_call: TRBV6-5; clone_size: .; cdr3_nt: TGTGCCAGCAGTTATGTCGGTAAAGCCTCCTTACAAGAGACCCAGTACTTC; cdr3_aa: CASSYVGKASLQETQYF
d_call: .; j_call: TRBJ2-3; v_call: TRBV12-3/TRBV12-4; clone_size: .; cdr3_nt: TGTGCCAGCAGTTTTGTTCCAGATACGCAGTATTTT; cdr3_aa: CASSFVPDTQYF
d_call: .; j_call: TRBJ2-3; v_call: TRBV20-1; clone_size: few; cdr3_nt: TGCAGTGCTAGCGGCGGGGGCCGAGATACGCAGTATTTT; cdr3_aa: CSASGGGRDTQYF
d_call: .; j_call: TRBJ1-5; v_call: TRBV5-1; clone_size: many; cdr3_nt: TGCGCCAGCAGCTTGGGGGGAGTTCACAATCAGCCCCAGCATTTT; cdr3_aa: CASSLGGVHNQPQHF
d_call: .; j_call: TRBJ2-3; v_call: TRBV11-2; clone_size: few; cdr3_nt: TGTGCCAGCAGCCGGTATGATACGCAGTATTTT; cdr3_aa: CASSRYDTQYF
d_call: .; j_call: TRBJ1-2; v_call: TRBV6-1; clone_size: .; cdr3_nt: TGTGCCAGCAGTGGCGGGACGGTTAAAAACTATGGCTACACCTTC; cdr3_aa: CASSGGTVKNYGYTF
d_call: .; j_call: TRBJ1-4; v_call: TRBV15; clone_size: .; cdr3_nt: TGTGCCACCAGCAGAGTAGGCAGGGGTGATGAAAAACTGTTTTTT; cdr3_aa: CATSRVGRGDEKLFF
d_call: .; j_call: TRBJ1-5; v_call: TRBV29-1; clone_size: .; cdr3_nt: TGCAGCGTTTTGTTTCAGGGGAGTTATAGCAATCAGCCCCAGCATTTT; cdr3_aa: CSVLFQGSYSNQPQHF
d_call: .; j_call: TRBJ2-2; v_call: TRBV7-2; clone_size: many; cdr3_nt: TGTGCCAGCAGCTTAGGTTCGAACACCGGGGAGCTGTTTTTT; cdr3_aa: CASSLGSNTGELFF
d_call: TRBD1; j_call: TRBJ2-7; v_call: TRBV4-2; clone_size: .; cdr3_nt: TGTGCCAGCAGCCTTGGGGTCGCGTCCGGGACAGAGGCCTACGAGCAGTACTTC; cdr3_aa: CASSLGVASGTEAYEQYF
d_call: TRBD2; j_call: TRBJ2-5; v_call: TRBV7-9; clone_size: few; cdr3_nt: TGTGCCAGCAGCCGAAGGACTAGCGGGGTGCAAGAGACCCAGTACTTC; cdr3_aa: CASSRRTSGVQETQYF
d_call: .; j_call: TRBJ2-5; v_call: TRBV5-5; clone_size: few; cdr3_nt: TGTGCCAGCACCACCCTGGAACTAGCAGGCCGGCCCAATCAAGAGACCCAGTACTTC; cdr3_aa: CASTTLELAGRPNQETQYF
d_call: .; j_call: TRBJ2-7; v_call: TRBV2; clone_size: .; cdr3_nt: TGTGCCAGCAGCGCCTCGGAGGGGGCGACGTACGAGCAGTACTTC; cdr3_aa: CASSASEGATYEQYF
d_call: .; j_call: TRBJ2-3; v_call: TRBV20-1; clone_size: few; cdr3_nt: TGCAGTGCTGACAAGGCTGGGAGCACAGATACGCAGTATTTT; cdr3_aa: CSADKAGSTDTQYF
d_call: TRBD1; j_call: TRBJ2-6; v_call: TRBV11-1; clone_size: few; cdr3_nt: TGTGCCAGCAGCGCAACTACAGGGGGCGGTCTCTCTGGGGCCAACGTCCTGACTTTC; cdr3_aa: CASSATTGGGLSGANVLTF
d_call: .; j_call: TRBJ1-2; v_call: TRBV6-5; clone_size: .; cdr3_nt: TGTGCCAGCTCGGCGGGGCGGAGAGACTATGGCTACACCTTC; cdr3_aa: CASSAGRRDYGYTF
d_call: .; j_call: TRBJ2-3; v_call: TRBV4-1; clone_size: many; cdr3_nt: TGCGCCAGCAGCCAAGATCAGGGCTACGGGCTGAGAGATACGCAGTATTTT; cdr3_aa: CASSQDQGYGLRDTQYF
d_call: .; j_call: TRBJ2-5; v_call: TRBV7-9; clone_size: many; cdr3_nt: TGTGCCAGCAGCCCCGAGGCTACAGAGACCCAGTACTTC; cdr3_aa: CASSPEATETQYF
d_call: .; j_call: TRBJ2-7; v_call: TRBV20-1; clone_size: .; cdr3_nt: TGCAGTGCTAGGGTACAGGGGGGGTCCTACGAGCAGTACTTC; cdr3_aa: CSARVQGGSYEQYF
d_call: .; j_call: TRBJ1-6; v_call: TRBV7-2; clone_size: many; cdr3_nt: TGTGCCAGCAGCTTAGACATGTTGGCCCTCCACTTT; cdr3_aa: CASSLDMLALHF
d_call: TRBD1; j_call: TRBJ1-3; v_call: TRBV9; clone_size: .; cdr3_nt: TGTGCCAGCAGACAGGGGAGCGCTGGAAACACCATATATTTT; cdr3_aa: CASRQGSAGNTIYF
d_call: .; j_call: TRBJ1-5; v_call: TRBV28; clone_size: .; cdr3_nt: TGTGCCAGCAGACATCGACAGGATAATCAGCCCCAGCATTTT; cdr3_aa: CASRHRQDNQPQHF
d_call: TRBD2; j_call: TRBJ2-3; v_call: TRBV15; clone_size: .; cdr3_nt: TGTGCCACCAGCCAACCAACAGGTGTAGCGGGGTCGGCAGATACGCAGTATTTT; cdr3_aa: CATSQPTGVAGSADTQYF
d_call: .; j_call: TRBJ2-1; v_call: TRBV25-1; clone_size: few; cdr3_nt: TGTGCCAGCAGTGAATTGGTTGTCAATGAGCAGTTCTTC; cdr3_aa: CASSELVVNEQFF
d_call: TRBD2; j_call: TRBJ2-3; v_call: TRBV6-2/TRBV6-3; clone_size: .; cdr3_nt: TGTGCCAGCAGTCTTACTAGCGGCGACACAGATACGCAGTATTTT; cdr3_aa: CASSLTSGDTDTQYF
d_call: .; j_call: TRBJ2-2; v_call: TRBV11-3; clone_size: .; cdr3_nt: TGTGCCAGCAGCGTACAGGGTGGGGACACCGGGGAGCTGTTTTTT; cdr3_aa: CASSVQGGDTGELFF
d_call: .; j_call: TRBJ1-1; v_call: TRBV5-1; clone_size: .; cdr3_nt: TGCGCCAGCAGCTTGATGGGGGGGCAGAACACTGAAGCTTTCTTT; cdr3_aa: CASSLMGGQNTEAFF
d_call: .; j_call: TRBJ1-5; v_call: TRBV28; clone_size: few; cdr3_nt: TGTGCCAGCGGCGGCCAATTCAATCAGCCCCAGCATTTT; cdr3_aa: CASGGQFNQPQHF
d_call: .; j_call: TRBJ2-5; v_call: TRBV10-1; clone_size: .; cdr3_nt: TGCGCCAGCAGTGAGCTTGGGGGTTCCCAGTACTTC; cdr3_aa: CASSELGGSQYF
d_call: TRBD2; j_call: TRBJ2-5; v_call: TRBV7-2; clone_size: .; cdr3_nt: TGTGCCAGCAGCTCTAGCCTGGGGCGGCGGGGGGGCCGCGGGGAGACCCAGTACTTC; cdr3_aa: CASSSSLGRRGGRGETQYF
d_call: .; j_call: TRBJ2-4; v_call: TRBV7-9; clone_size: .; cdr3_nt: TGTGCCAGCAGCTTATCTATGGGCCTAGCCAAAAACATTCAGTACTTC; cdr3_aa: CASSLSMGLAKNIQYF
d_call: .; j_call: TRBJ2-2; v_call: TRBV7-2; clone_size: .; cdr3_nt: TGTGCCAGCAGCTTAGATGGGCGCGGGGAGCTGTTTTTT; cdr3_aa: CASSLDGRGELFF
d_call: .; j_call: TRBJ2-2; v_call: TRBV4-3; clone_size: many; cdr3_nt: TGCGCCAGCAGCCACACAGGGACCGGGGAGCTGTTTTTT; cdr3_aa: CASSHTGTGELFF
d_call: TRBD1; j_call: TRBJ1-5; v_call: TRBV24-1; clone_size: few; cdr3_nt: TGTGCCACCCGGGGTGGCGGGACAGGCAATCAGCCCCAGCATTTT; cdr3_aa: CATRGGGTGNQPQHF
d_call: .; j_call: TRBJ1-6; v_call: TRBV28; clone_size: few; cdr3_nt: TGTGCCAGCAGCCCTTCACCTAATTCACCCCTCCACTTT; cdr3_aa: CASSPSPNSPLHF
d_call: .; j_call: TRBJ1-6; v_call: TRBV5-4; clone_size: .; cdr3_nt: TGTGCCAGCAGCTTGCGAGCAGCCCGATCATACGGGTATTCACCCCTCCACTTT; cdr3_aa: CASSLRAARSYGYSPLHF
d_call: .; j_call: TRBJ2-3; v_call: TRBV29-1; clone_size: .; cdr3_nt: TGCAGCGTTGAACTCGAGAACACAGATACGCAGTATTTT; cdr3_aa: CSVELENTDTQYF
d_call: .; j_call: TRBJ1-1; v_call: TRBV5-6; clone_size: .; cdr3_nt: .; cdr3_aa: CASSQYVGGRRSTEAFF
d_call: TRBD1; j_call: TRBJ2-6; v_call: TRBV5-4; clone_size: .; cdr3_nt: TGTGCCAGCAGCTTGGCTCCGACAGGGCGGTCTGGGGCCAACGTCCTGACTTTC; cdr3_aa: CASSLAPTGRSGANVLTF
d_call: .; j_call: TRBJ2-5; v_call: TRBV5-4; clone_size: .; cdr3_nt: TGTGCCAGCAGTCCGGCCTCGGTAGAGACCCAGTACTTC; cdr3_aa: CASSPASVETQYF
d_call: .; j_call: TRBJ2-7; v_call: TRBV29-1; clone_size: .; cdr3_nt: TGCAGCGCAGTGGGGGTGAGCGGGCAGTACTTC; cdr3_aa: CSAVGVSGQYF